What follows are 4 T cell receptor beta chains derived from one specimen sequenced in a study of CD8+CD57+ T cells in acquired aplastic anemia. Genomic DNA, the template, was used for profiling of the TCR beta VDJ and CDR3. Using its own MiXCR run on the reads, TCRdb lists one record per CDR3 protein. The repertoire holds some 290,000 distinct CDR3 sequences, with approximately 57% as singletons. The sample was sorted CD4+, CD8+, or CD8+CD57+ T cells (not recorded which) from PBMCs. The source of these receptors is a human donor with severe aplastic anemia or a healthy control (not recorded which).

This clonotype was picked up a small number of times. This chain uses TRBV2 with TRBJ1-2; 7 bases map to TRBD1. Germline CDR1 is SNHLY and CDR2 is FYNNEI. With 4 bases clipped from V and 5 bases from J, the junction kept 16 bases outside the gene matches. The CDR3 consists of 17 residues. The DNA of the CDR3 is TGTGCCAGCAGTGCCACCAGACAGGGACCAACCCCGTATGGCTACACCTTC. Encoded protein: CASSATRQGPTPYGYTF.

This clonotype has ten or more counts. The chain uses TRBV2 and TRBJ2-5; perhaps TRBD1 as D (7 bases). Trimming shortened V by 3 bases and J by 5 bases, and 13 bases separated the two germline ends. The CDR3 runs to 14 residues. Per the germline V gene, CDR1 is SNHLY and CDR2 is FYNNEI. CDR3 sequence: CASSEGSGGETQYF. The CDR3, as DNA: TGTGCCAGCAGTGAGGGTTCAGGGGGGGAGACCCAGTACTTC.

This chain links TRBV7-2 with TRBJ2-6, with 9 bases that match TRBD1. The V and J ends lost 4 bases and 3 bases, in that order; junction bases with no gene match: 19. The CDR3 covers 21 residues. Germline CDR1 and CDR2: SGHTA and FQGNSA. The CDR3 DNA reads TGTGCCAGCAGCTCGCCGAACAGGGGGCGGCCCCCTTTCCATGGGGCCAACGTCCTGACTTTC. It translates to CASSSPNRGRPPFHGANVLTF.

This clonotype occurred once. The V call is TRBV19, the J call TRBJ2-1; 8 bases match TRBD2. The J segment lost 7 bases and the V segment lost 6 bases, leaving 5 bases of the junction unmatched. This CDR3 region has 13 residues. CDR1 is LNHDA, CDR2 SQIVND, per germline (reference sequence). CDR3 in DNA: TGTGCCAGTAGGAAGCGGGAGCGTAATGAGCAGTTCTTC. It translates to CASRKRERNEQFF.